This TCR beta chain stems from a study of T cell responses to AZD1222 COVID-19 vaccine (dated by TCRdb to about 2021). Regarding the complete study: A total of 233 trial participants underwent TCR sequencing, of whom around 200 received two doses of AZD1222 and some 26 received two doses of the MenACWY control vaccine. Trial participants were enrolled by age into 18-55, 56-69 and 70-plus year subgroups, with about 150, 28 and 57 TCR-sequenced participants respectively.

The sample's time point label, in plain terms: about 28 days (+/-7) after the second vaccine dose. AZD1222 recipients with second doses at about 4 weeks or about 12 weeks were pooled, because spike-specific TCR depth and breadth did not differ between schedules. Vaccinee samples were obtained from the UK trials COV001 and COV002, which included a single-blind randomized controlled phase 2/3 trial of AZD1222 (ChAdOx1 nCoV-19) in healthy adults. Trial participant PBMC samples were collected at day 0 and day 28 after the second dose for TCRbeta chain sequencing. The CDR3 regions of human TCRbeta chains were analyzed by immunosequencing. The original pipeline was this. Repertoire TCRs were matched against a reference library of SARS-CoV-2-specific TCRs generated with the MIRA antigen-specificity platform. Breadth was defined as the fraction of unique TCRs that were SARS-CoV-2-associated. Depth was defined as the fraction of total T cells that were SARS-CoV-2-associated. Using the MIRA data, each spike-specific TCR was assigned both to the spike region to which the TCR was reactive and to a CD4 or CD8 class. Log10-transformed breadth and depth values were compared by one-way ANOVA with Sidak's multiple comparisons tests. The clones in this table, taken by TCRdb from immuneACCESS, are in-frame only. Not every clone is retained; where verified, under half of the shortfall comes from an unresolved V gene, and the cause of the rest is unknown. V and J calls and clone size are copied from that table; D and trimming were computed from the DNA. The sample includes 65,000 to 100,000 clones, with approximately 89% observed a single time. The leading ten clones occupy about 8% of the sample.

As for this clone: What antigen it recognizes has not been identified. No quality values exist for individual bases; no much larger clone is one base distant.

The CDR3 holds 13 amino acids from the cysteine to the phenylalanine. The kept DNA is CDR3 alone, 39 bases in frame from the first base. The junction shows trimming of 1 base on V and 8 bases on J, plus 9 bases between the germline ends. Taken from the germline V gene (reference sequence), the CDR1 and CDR2 loops are LGHDT and YNNKEL. Study-wide findings and limitations: The 56-69-year group was small, and its depth increase did not reach significance, likely because of low power. Because no day 14 peak-response samples were available, the repertoires could be characterized only after the peak T cell response. Conclusions about previously exposed vaccinees were limited because only a handful of AZD1222 recipients were SARS-CoV-2 seropositive at baseline. After two AZD1222 doses, both the breadth and the depth of spike-specific TCRs were significantly higher than at day 0 and than in MenACWY recipients. Most participants were white British and females outnumbered males, and the authors suggested that clonal diversity may have been underestimated. Nearly half of unique spike-specific TCRs reportedly recognized epitopes outside regions mutated in the B.1.351 and B.1.1.7 variants. The whole spike protein was spanned by vaccine-associated CD4 TCRs, and dominant responses were seen in regions 160-218 and 743-854.

The chain was built from TRBV3-1 (or the pseudogene TRBV3-2) and TRBJ2-1; the D gene may be TRBD1 or TRBD2, since each aligns over 5 bases. This TCR came from an adult who received the AZD1222 COVID-19 vaccine. The sample here was peripheral blood, taken 28 days after the second AZD1222 dose. The DNA reads TGTGCCAGCAGCCAAGGTGGGGGAGATGAGCAGTTCTTC. The resulting protein is CASSQGGGDEQFF.